The entry below describes one TCR beta chain. The source of the sample is a study of technical replicates of blood from several donors. Germline assignment: CDR1 MNHNY and CDR2 SVGAGI (reference sequence). V shed 5 bases and J 4 bases; nucleotides not matched to a gene: 6. The CDR3 sequence is 15 residues long. The assay was immunoSEQ multiplex PCR, and TCRdb's table has in-frame clones only and misses some. In the table there are more than 75,000 clones, 90% to 95% of which are singletons. This clonotype was sampled from a human donor in good health. The chain uses TRBV6-6 and TRBJ2-1; 9 nucleotides align to TRBD1. Source material: T cells isolated from PBMCs. For the CDR3, the DNA is TGTGCCAGCAGTCGAAGGGACAGGGCATACAATGAGCAGTTCTTC. It yields the protein CASSRRDRAYNEQFF.